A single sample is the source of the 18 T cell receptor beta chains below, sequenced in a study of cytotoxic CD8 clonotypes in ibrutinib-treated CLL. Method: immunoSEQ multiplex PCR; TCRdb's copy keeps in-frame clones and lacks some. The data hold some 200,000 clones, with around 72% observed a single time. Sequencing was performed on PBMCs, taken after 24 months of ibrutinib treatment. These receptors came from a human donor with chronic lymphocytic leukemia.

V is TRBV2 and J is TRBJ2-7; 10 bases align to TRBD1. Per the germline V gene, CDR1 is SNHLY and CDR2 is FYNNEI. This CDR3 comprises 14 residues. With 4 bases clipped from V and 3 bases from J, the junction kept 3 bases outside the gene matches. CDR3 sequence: CASSARTGGYEQYF. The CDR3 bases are TGTGCCAGCAGTGCCCGGACAGGGGGCTACGAGCAGTACTTC.

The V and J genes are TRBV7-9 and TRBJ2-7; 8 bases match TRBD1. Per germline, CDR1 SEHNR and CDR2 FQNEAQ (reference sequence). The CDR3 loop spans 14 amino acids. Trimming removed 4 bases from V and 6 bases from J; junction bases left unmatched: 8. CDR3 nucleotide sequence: TGTGCCAGCAGCTCACGACAGGGGCACGGCGAGCAGTACTTC. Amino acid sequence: CASSSRQGHGEQYF.

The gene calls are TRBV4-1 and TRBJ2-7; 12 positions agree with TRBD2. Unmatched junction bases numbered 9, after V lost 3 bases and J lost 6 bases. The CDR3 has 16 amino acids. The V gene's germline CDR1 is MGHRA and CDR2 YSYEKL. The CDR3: CASSQPLAGGPGEQYF. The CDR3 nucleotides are TGCGCCAGCAGCCAGCCGCTAGCGGGAGGGCCTGGCGAGCAGTACTTC.

CDR3 coding DNA: TGCGCCAGCAGCTTGAGTAGGGACGGCATGACCTACGAGCAGTACTTC. Translating gives CASSLSRDGMTYEQYF. This rearrangement joins TRBV5-1 to TRBJ2-7; D may correspond to TRBD1 or TRBD2 (5 bases each). The CDR3 extends over 16 amino acids. Germline V lookup: CDR1 SGHRS, CDR2 YFSETQ. V was cut by 1 base and J by 2 bases, with 16 bases left in between. The full variable domain, completed using reference TRBV5-1 and TRBJ2-7, is KAGVTQTPRYLIKTRGQQVTLSCSPISGHRSVSWYQQTPGQGLQFLFEYFSETQRNKGNFPGRFSGRQFSNSRSEMNVSTLELGDSALYLCASSLSRDGMTYEQYFGPGTRLTVT.

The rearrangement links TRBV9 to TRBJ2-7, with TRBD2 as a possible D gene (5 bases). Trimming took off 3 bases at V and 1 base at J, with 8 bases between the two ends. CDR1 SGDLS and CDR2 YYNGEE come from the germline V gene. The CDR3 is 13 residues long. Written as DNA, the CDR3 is TGTGCCAGCAGCGGGCGGGCTTCCTACGAGCAGTACTTC. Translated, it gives CASSGRASYEQYF.

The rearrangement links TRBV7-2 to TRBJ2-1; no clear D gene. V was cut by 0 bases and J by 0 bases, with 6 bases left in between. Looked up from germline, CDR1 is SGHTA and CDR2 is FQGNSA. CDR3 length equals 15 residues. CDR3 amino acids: CASSLAQSSYNEQFF. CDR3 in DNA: TGTGCCAGCAGCTTAGCACAGTCCTCCTACAATGAGCAGTTCTTC.

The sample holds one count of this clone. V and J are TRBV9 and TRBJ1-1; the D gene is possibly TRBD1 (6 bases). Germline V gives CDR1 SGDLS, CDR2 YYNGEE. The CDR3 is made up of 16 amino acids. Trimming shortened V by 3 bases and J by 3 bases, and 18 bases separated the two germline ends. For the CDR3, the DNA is TGTGCCAGCAGCGCGCTTCCGGGGGCTCGGGACACTGAAGCTTTCTTT. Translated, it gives CASSALPGARDTEAFF.

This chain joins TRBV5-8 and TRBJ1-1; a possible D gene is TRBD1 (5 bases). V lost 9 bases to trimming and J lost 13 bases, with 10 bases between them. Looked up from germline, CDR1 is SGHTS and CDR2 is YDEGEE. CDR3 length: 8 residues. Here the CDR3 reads CATWGDFF. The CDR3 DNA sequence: TGTGCCACTTGGGGCGATTTCTTT. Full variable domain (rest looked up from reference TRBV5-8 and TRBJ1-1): EAGVTQSPTHLIKTRGQQATLRCSPISGHTSVYWYQQALGLGLQFLLWYDEGEERNRGNFPPRFSGRQFPNYSSELNVNALELEDSALYLCATWGDFFGQGTRLTVV.

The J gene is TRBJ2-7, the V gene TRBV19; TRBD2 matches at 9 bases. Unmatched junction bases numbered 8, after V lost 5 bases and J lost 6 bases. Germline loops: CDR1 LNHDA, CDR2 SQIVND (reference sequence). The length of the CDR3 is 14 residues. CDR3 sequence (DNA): TGTGCCAGTAGTCCAGCGGGAGGCCCCCCCGAGCAGTACTTC. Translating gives CASSPAGGPPEQYF. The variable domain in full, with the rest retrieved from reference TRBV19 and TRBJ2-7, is DGGITQSPKYLFRKEGQNVTLSCEQNLNHDAMYWYRQDPGQGLRLIYYSQIVNDFQKGDIAEGYSVSREKKESFPLTVTSAQKNPTAFYLCASSPAGGPPEQYFGPGTRLTVT.

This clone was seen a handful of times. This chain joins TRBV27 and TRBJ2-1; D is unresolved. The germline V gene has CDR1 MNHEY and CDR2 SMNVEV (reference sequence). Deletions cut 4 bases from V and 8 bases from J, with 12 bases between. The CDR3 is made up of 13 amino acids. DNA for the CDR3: TGTGCCAGCAGTTACCGGCCCGCGGATGAGCAGTTCTTC. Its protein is CASSYRPADEQFF.

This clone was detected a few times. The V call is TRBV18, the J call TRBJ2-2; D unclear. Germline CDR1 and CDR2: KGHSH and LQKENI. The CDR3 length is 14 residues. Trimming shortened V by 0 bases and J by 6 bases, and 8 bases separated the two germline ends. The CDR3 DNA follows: TGTGCCAGCTCACCACCTTCTTCGGCCGGGGAGCTGTTTTTT. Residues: CASSPPSSAGELFF. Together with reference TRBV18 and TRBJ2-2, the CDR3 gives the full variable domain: NAGVMQNPRHLVRRRGQEARLRCSPMKGHSHVYWYRQLPEEGLKFMVYLQKENIIDESGMPKERFSAEFPKEGPSILRIQQVVRGDSAAYFCASSPPSSAGELFFGEGSRLTVL.

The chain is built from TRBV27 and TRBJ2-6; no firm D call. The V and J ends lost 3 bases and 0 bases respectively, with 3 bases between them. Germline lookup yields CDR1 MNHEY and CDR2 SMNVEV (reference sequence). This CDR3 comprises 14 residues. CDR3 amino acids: CASSFGSGANVLTF. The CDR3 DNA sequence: TGTGCCAGCAGTTTTGGCTCTGGGGCCAACGTCCTGACTTTC.

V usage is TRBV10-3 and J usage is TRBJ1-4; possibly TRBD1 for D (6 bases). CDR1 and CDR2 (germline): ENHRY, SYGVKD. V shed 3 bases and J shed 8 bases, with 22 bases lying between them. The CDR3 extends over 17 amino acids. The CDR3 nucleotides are TGTGCCATCAGTGATAGGGCGGCGGGGGCGCTTTACGAAAAACTGTTTTTT. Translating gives CAISDRAAGALYEKLFF.

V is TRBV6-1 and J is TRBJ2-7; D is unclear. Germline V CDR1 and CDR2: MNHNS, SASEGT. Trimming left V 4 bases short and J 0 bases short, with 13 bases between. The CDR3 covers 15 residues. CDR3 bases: TGTGCCAGCAGTGGGTTAAGGTCGAGCTCCTACGAGCAGTACTTC. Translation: CASSGLRSSSYEQYF.

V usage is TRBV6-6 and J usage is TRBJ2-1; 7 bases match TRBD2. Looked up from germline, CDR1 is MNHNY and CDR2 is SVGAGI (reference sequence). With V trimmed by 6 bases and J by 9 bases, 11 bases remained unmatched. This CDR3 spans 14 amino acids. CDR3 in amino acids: CASRRAGLTFEQFF. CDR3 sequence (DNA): TGTGCCAGCAGACGAGCGGGACTCACCTTTGAGCAGTTCTTC.

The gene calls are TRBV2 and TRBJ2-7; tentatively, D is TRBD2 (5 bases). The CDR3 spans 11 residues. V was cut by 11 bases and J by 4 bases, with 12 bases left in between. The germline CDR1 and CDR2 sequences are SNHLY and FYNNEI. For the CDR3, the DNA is TGTGCCGCAGGACTCCAATACGAGCAGTACTTC. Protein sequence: CAAGLQYEQYF.

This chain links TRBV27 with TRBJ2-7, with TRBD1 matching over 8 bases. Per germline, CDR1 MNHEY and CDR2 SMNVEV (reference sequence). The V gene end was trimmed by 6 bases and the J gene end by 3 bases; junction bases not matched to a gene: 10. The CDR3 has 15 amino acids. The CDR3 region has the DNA TGTGCCAGCAGAAAGTTAGGAGGACAGGGCTACGAGCAGTACTTC. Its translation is CASRKLGGQGYEQYF.

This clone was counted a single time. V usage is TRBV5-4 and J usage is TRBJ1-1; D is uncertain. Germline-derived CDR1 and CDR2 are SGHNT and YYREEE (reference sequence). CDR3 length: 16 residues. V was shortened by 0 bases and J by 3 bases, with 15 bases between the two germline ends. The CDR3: CASSLGSRARDTEAFF. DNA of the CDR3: TGTGCCAGCAGCTTGGGCTCAAGGGCCCGCGACACTGAAGCTTTCTTT.